Listed below are T cell receptor beta chains from one sample, sequenced in a study of blood T cell repertoires in COVID-19. The repertoire was sequenced with immunoSEQ multiplex PCR; TCRdb's copy has only in-frame clones and lacks some. The data contain a few hundred thousand clones, approximately 78% of them singletons. Sequencing was done on a sample of PBMCs or T cells enriched from blood (not recorded which). The receptors shown here come from a middle-aged man who had recovered from COVID-19. Both conserved end residues are part of each CDR3. The D gene is left open where the match is weak. Rows give clone size only sometimes, using once, few, many, or a class for an expanded clone.

d_gene	abundance	v_gene	j_gene	CDR3aa	CDR3nt
TRBD2	.	TRBV5-1	TRBJ2-2	CASSTGLAGEMNTGELFF	TGCGCCAGCAGCACCGGACTAGCGGGGGAAATGAACACCGGGGAGCTGTTTTTT
TRBD2	.	TRBV24-1	TRBJ2-1	CATSVGGSYNEQFF	TGTGCCACCAGTGTCGGGGGGTCTTACAATGAGCAGTTCTTC
TRBD1	.	TRBV7-3	TRBJ1-3	CASSSGTGSGNTIYF	TGTGCCAGCAGCTCCGGGACAGGGTCTGGAAACACCATATATTTT
.	.	TRBV28	TRBJ1-2	CASRGGSMGYTF	TGTGCCAGCAGGGGGGGGTCGATGGGCTACACCTTC
TRBD1	.	TRBV5-5	TRBJ1-6	CASSNRTGNYSPLHF	TGTGCCAGCAGCAACCGGACAGGGAACTATTCACCCCTCCACTTT
.	few	TRBV27	TRBJ2-1	CASSLGATYNEQFF	TGTGCCAGCAGTTTAGGGGCCACCTACAATGAGCAGTTCTTC
TRBD2	.	TRBV12-3/TRBV12-4	TRBJ2-7	CASSWGGYEQYF	TGTGCCAGCAGTTGGGGGGGCTACGAGCAGTACTTC
.	few	TRBV3-1/TRBV3-2	TRBJ1-6	CASSQRGGGSPLHF	TGTGCCAGCAGCCAACGCGGGGGAGGCTCACCCCTCCACTTT
.	.	TRBV4-1	TRBJ2-1	CASSTQQGLVVNEQFF	TGCGCCAGCAGCACCCAACAGGGCTTAGTAGTCAATGAGCAGTTCTTC
.	.	TRBV5-8	TRBJ2-1	CASSHQGNEQFF	TGTGCCAGCAGCCACCAGGGCAATGAGCAGTTCTTC
.	.	TRBV7-3	TRBJ1-3	CASSGSTGSSGNTIYF	TGTGCCAGCAGCGGATCAACAGGGAGCTCTGGAAACACCATATATTTT
TRBD1	.	TRBV11-1	TRBJ2-3	CASSFNPGQGADTQYF	TGTGCCAGCAGCTTTAATCCGGGACAGGGCGCAGATACGCAGTATTTT
.	few	TRBV9	TRBJ1-6	CASSGGSYNSPLHF	TGTGCCAGCAGCGGAGGATCCTATAATTCACCCCTCCACTTT
TRBD1	.	TRBV20-1	TRBJ1-6	CSASMTGAVNSPLHF	TGCAGTGCTAGTATGACAGGGGCCGTGAATTCACCCCTCCACTTT
.	.	TRBV25-1	TRBJ1-1	CASIGHRNTEAFF	TGTGCCAGCATAGGCCACAGGAATACTGAAGCTTTCTTT
TRBD2	.	TRBV5-4	TRBJ2-3	CASSRRLAGDTDTQYF	TGTGCCAGCAGTCGGCGACTAGCGGGGGACACAGATACGCAGTATTTT
.	once	TRBV5-1	TRBJ2-5	CASGENAETQYF	TGCGCCAGCGGTGAGAACGCCGAGACCCAGTACTTC
TRBD2	.	TRBV11-2	TRBJ2-2	CASSPGLAGTGELFF	TGTGCCAGCAGCCCTGGACTAGCGGGGACCGGGGAGCTGTTTTTT
.	.	TRBV6-5	TRBJ2-7	CASKRLEIYEQYF	TGTGCCAGCAAGAGACTAGAAATCTACGAGCAGTACTTC
.	.	TRBV28	TRBJ1-6	CASSLPSYNSPLHF	TGTGCCAGCAGCCTCCCCTCGTATAATTCACCCCTCCACTTT
.	.	TRBV18	TRBJ1-2	CASSPSRKLLNYGYTF	TGTGCCAGCTCACCGTCGCGAAAACTACTAAACTATGGCTACACCTTC
.	.	TRBV14	TRBJ2-2	CASSPTWPGELFF	TGTGCCAGCAGCCCGACTTGGCCCGGGGAGCTGTTTTTT
.	.	TRBV2	TRBJ1-5	CASSLQVQPQHF	TGTGCCAGCAGTCTGCAGGTGCAGCCCCAGCATTTT
.	.	TRBV14	TRBJ1-1	CASRRGSMNTEAFF	TGTGCCAGCAGACGGGGGAGCATGAACACTGAAGCTTTCTTT
TRBD2	.	TRBV5-8	TRBJ2-6	CASSPWGRDGANVLTF	TGTGCCAGCAGCCCTTGGGGGAGGGATGGGGCCAACGTCCTGACTTTC
TRBD1	.	TRBV15	TRBJ2-1	CATSSTGGLYNEQFF	TGTGCCACCAGCTCCACAGGGGGCCTCTACAATGAGCAGTTCTTC
TRBD2	once	TRBV18	TRBJ2-7	CASLLAEKSSYEQYF	TGTGCCAGCTTGCTAGCGGAAAAGTCATCCTACGAGCAGTACTTC
TRBD1	once	TRBV5-1	TRBJ2-2	CASSPGQGGMDTGELFF	TGCGCCAGCAGCCCCGGACAGGGGGGAATGGACACCGGGGAGCTGTTTTTT
.	.	TRBV4-2	TRBJ2-2	CASSQSGRGRTGELFF	TGTGCCAGCAGCCAATCGGGCAGGGGACGCACCGGGGAGCTGTTTTTT
.	few	TRBV5-4	TRBJ1-1	CASSFEGSTEAFF	TGTGCCAGCAGCTTCGAGGGATCCACTGAAGCTTTCTTT
TRBD2	.	TRBV19	TRBJ2-2	CASSILAGGTGELFF	TGTGCCAGTAGTATATTAGCGGGAGGGACCGGGGAGCTGTTTTTT
.	.	TRBV5-5	TRBJ1-5	CASRPTGTSNQPQHF	TGTGCCAGCAGGCCCACAGGGACAAGCAATCAGCCCCAGCATTTT
TRBD1	few	TRBV6-5	TRBJ1-2	CASSTGTGVIGYTF	TGTGCCAGCAGCACCGGGACAGGGGTTATTGGCTACACCTTC
.	once	TRBV7-9	TRBJ1-1	CASSLLGTSTEAFF	TGTGCCAGCAGCTTATTAGGGACATCCACTGAAGCTTTCTTT
.	few	TRBV11-3	TRBJ1-5	CASSLGQGLEKPQHF	TGTGCCAGCAGCTTAGGGCAGGGGTTGGAGAAGCCCCAGCATTTT
TRBD1	.	TRBV6-1	TRBJ1-5	CASREIRVRGILQPQHF	TGTGCCAGCAGGGAAATCAGGGTCAGGGGGATCCTACAGCCCCAGCATTTT
.	.	TRBV2	TRBJ1-5	CASTSSSGDQPQHF	TGTGCCAGCACATCCTCGTCGGGGGATCAGCCCCAGCATTTT